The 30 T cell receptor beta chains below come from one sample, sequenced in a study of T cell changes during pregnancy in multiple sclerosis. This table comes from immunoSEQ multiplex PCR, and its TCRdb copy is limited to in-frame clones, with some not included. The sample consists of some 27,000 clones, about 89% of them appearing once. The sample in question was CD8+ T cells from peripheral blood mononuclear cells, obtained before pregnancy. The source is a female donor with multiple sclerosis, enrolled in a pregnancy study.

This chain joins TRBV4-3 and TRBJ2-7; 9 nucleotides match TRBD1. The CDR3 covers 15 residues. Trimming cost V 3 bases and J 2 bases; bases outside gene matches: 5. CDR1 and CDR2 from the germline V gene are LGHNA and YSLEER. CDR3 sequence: CASSQGTGPPYEQYF. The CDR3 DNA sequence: TGCGCCAGCAGCCAGGGGACAGGGCCTCCCTACGAGCAGTACTTC.

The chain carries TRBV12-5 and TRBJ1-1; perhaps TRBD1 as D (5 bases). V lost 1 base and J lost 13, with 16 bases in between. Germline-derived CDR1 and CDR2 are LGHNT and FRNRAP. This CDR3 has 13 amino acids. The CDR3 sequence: CASGLAPGVGVFF. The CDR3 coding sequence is TGTGCTAGTGGTTTGGCTCCGGGGGTGGGGGTTTTCTTT.

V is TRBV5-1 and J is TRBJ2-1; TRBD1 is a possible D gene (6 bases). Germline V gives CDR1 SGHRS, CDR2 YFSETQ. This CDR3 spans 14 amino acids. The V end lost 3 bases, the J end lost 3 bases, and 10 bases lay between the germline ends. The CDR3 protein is CASSSAGVYNEQFF. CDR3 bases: TGCGCCAGCAGCTCGGCAGGGGTCTACAATGAGCAGTTCTTC.

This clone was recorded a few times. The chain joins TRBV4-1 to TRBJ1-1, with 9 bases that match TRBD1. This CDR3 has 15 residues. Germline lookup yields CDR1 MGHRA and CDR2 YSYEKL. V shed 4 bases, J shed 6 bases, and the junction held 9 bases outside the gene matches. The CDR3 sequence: CASSLRPQGASEAFF. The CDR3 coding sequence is TGCGCCAGCAGCCTGCGACCACAGGGGGCCTCTGAAGCTTTCTTT.

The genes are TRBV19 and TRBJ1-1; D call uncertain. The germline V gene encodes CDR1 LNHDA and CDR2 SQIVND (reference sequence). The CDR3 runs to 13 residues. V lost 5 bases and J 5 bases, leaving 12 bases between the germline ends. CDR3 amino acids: CASSWIAETEAFF. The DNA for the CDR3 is TGTGCCAGTAGTTGGATTGCGGAAACTGAAGCTTTCTTT. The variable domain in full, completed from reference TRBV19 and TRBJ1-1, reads DGGITQSPKYLFRKEGQNVTLSCEQNLNHDAMYWYRQDPGQGLRLIYYSQIVNDFQKGDIAEGYSVSREKKESFPLTVTSAQKNPTAFYLCASSWIAETEAFFGQGTRLTVV.

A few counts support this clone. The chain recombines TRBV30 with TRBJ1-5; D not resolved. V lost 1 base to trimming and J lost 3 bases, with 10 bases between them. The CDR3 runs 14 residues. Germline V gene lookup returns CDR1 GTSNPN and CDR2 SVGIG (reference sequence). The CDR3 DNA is TGTGCCTGGAGTGGAGGGATTGTCAATCAGCCCCAGCATTTT. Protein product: CAWSGGIVNQPQHF.

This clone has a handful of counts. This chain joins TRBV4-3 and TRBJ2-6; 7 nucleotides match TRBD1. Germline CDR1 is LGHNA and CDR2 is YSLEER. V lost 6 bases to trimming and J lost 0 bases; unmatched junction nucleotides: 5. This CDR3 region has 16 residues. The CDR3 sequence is CASSGQAGSGANVLTF. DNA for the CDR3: TGCGCCAGCAGTGGACAGGCGGGCTCTGGGGCCAACGTCCTGACTTTC.

The CDR3 DNA is TGTGCCAGCAGCGACAGGGATCGGGCCTACGAGCAGTACTTC. Translation: CASSDRDRAYEQYF. This sequence joins TRBV5-4 and TRBJ2-7, with 7 bases that match TRBD1. Germline V gene data show CDR1 as SGHNT and CDR2 as YYREEE (reference sequence). The CDR3 totals 14 residues. The V and J ends lost 4 bases and 2 bases, in that order; junction bases with no gene match: 6.

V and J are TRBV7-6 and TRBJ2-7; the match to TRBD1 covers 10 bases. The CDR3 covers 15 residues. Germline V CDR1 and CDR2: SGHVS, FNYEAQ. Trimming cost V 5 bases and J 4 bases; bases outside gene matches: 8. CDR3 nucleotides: TGTGCCAGCAGCATCGGGGCGGGACAGGGGTACGAGCAGTACTTC. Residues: CASSIGAGQGYEQYF.

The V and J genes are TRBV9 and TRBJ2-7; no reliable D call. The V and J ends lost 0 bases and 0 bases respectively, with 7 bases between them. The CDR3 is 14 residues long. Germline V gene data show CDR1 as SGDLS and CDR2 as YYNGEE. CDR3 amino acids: CASSVDSFSYEQYF. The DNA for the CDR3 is TGTGCCAGCAGCGTAGACAGCTTCTCCTACGAGCAGTACTTC.

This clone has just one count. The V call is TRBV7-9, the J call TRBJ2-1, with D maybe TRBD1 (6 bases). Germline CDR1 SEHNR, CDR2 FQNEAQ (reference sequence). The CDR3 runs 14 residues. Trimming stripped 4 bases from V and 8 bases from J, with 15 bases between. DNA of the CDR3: TGTGCCAGCAGCTCGTCGGTGGGGGCAGATGAGCAGTTCTTC. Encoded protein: CASSSSVGADEQFF.

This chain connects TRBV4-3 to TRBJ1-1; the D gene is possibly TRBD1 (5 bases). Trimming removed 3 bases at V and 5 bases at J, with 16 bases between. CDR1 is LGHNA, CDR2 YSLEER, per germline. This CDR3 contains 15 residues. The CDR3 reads CASSHNFLGGTEAFF. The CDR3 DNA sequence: TGCGCCAGCAGCCATAATTTCCTGGGGGGGACTGAAGCTTTCTTT.

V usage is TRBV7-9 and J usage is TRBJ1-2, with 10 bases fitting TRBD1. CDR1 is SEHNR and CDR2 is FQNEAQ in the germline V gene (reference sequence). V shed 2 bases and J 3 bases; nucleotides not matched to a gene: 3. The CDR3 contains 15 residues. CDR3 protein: CASSLWTGGDYGYTF. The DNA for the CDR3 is TGTGCCAGCAGCTTATGGACAGGGGGGGACTATGGCTACACCTTC.

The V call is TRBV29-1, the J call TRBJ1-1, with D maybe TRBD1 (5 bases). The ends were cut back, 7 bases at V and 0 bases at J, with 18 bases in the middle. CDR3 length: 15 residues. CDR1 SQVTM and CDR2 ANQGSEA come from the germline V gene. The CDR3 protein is CSGKSGWGMNTEAFF. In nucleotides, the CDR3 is TGCAGCGGTAAATCAGGGTGGGGAATGAACACTGAAGCTTTCTTT.

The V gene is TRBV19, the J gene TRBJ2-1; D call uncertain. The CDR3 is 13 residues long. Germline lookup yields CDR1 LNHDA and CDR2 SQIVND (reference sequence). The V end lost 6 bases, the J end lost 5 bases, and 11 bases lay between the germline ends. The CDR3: CASRTSLNNEQFF. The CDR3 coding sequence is TGTGCCAGTAGGACTTCCCTGAACAATGAGCAGTTCTTC. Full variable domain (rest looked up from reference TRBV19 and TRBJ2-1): DGGITQSPKYLFRKEGQNVTLSCEQNLNHDAMYWYRQDPGQGLRLIYYSQIVNDFQKGDIAEGYSVSREKKESFPLTVTSAQKNPTAFYLCASRTSLNNEQFFGPGTRLTVL.

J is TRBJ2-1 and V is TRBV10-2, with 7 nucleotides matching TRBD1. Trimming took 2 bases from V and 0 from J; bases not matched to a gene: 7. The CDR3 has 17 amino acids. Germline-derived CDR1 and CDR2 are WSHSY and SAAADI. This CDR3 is CASSETHRDSSYNEQFF. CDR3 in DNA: TGCGCCAGCAGTGAGACCCACAGGGACAGCTCCTACAATGAGCAGTTCTTC.

Written as DNA, the CDR3 is TGTGCCAGCAGCGTATATGGACTAGCGGGGGGGGCTGAGCAGTTCTTC. It translates to CASSVYGLAGGAEQFF. The V call is TRBV9, the J call TRBJ2-1, with 15 positions matching TRBD2. Germline V lookup: CDR1 SGDLS, CDR2 YYNGEE. The CDR3 extends over 16 amino acids. V lost 1 base, J lost 9 bases, and 5 bases stayed unmatched.

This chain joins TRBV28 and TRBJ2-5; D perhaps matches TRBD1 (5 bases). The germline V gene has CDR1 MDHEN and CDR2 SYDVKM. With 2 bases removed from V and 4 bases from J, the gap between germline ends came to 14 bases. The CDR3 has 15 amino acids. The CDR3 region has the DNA TGTGCCAGCAGTTTAGATTATGGACATCCAGAGACCCAGTACTTC. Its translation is CASSLDYGHPETQYF.

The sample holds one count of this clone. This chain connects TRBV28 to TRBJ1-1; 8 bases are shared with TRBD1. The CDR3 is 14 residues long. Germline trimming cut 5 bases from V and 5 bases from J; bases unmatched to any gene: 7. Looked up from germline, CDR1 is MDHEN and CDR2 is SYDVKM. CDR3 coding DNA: TGTGCCAGCAGTCCTCGGACAGGGAGAACTGAAGCTTTCTTT. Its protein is CASSPRTGRTEAFF.

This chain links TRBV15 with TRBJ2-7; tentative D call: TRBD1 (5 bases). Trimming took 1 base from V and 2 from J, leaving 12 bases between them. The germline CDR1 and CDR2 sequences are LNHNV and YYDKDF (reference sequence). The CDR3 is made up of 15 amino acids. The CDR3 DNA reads TGTGCCACCAGCAGAGGATCAACAGGAACCTACGAGCAGTACTTC. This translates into CATSRGSTGTYEQYF.

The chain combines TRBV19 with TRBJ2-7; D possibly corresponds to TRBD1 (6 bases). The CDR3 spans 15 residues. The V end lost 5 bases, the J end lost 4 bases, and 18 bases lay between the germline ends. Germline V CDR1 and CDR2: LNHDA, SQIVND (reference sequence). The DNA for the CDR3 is TGTGCCAGTAGTGCTTGGTCAGGGGAAAATTACGAGCAGTACTTC. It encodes CASSAWSGENYEQYF.

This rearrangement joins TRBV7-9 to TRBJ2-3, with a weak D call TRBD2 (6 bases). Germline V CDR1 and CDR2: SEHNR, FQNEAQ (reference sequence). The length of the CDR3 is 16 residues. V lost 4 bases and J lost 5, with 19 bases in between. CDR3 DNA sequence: TGTGCCAGCAGCTACGCCCCCGGGACTCCAGGAGATACGCAGTATTTT. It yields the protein CASSYAPGTPGDTQYF.

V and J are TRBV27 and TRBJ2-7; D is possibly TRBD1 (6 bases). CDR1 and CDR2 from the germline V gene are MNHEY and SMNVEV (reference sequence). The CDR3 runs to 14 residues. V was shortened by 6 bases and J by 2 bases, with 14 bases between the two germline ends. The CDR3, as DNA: TGTGCCAGCAGCCTATTCAGGGGTCCCTACGAGCAGTACTTC. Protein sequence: CASSLFRGPYEQYF.

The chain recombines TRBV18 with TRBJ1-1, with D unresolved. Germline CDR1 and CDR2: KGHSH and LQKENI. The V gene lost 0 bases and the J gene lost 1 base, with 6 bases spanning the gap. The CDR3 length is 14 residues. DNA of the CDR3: TGTGCCAGCTCACCACCGGTTAGGAACACTGAAGCTTTCTTT. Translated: CASSPPVRNTEAFF.

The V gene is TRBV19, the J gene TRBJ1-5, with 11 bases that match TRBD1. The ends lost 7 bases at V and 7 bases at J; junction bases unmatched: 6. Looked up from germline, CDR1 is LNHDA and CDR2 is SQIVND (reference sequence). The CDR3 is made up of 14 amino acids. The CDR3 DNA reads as TGTGCCAGTATGGTCCGGGACAGGGGGCAGCCCCAGCATTTT. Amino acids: CASMVRDRGQPQHF.

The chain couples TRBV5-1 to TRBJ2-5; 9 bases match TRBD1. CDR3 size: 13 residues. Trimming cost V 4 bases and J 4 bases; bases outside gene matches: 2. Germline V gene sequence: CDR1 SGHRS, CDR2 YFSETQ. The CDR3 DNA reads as TGCGCCAGCAGCGGGACAGGGACAGAGACCCAGTACTTC. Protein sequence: CASSGTGTETQYF. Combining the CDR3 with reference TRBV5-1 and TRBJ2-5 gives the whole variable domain KAGVTQTPRYLIKTRGQQVTLSCSPISGHRSVSWYQQTPGQGLQFLFEYFSETQRNKGNFPGRFSGRQFSNSRSEMNVSTLELGDSALYLCASSGTGTETQYFGPGTRLLVL.

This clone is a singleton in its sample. The CDR3 spells CASSLVPSGRGWETQYF. CDR3 coding DNA: TGTGCCAGCAGCTTAGTCCCTTCGGGCAGGGGGTGGGAGACCCAGTACTTC. This chain connects TRBV7-6 to TRBJ2-5, with 7 bases identical to TRBD1. The germline V gene encodes CDR1 SGHVS and CDR2 FNYEAQ. CDR3 length equals 17 residues. V lost 1 base and J lost 5; bases outside the gene matches: 13.

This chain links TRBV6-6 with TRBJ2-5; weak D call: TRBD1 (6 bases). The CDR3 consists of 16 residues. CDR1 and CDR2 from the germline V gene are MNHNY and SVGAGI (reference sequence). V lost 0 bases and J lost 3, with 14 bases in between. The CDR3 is CASSYSSDSQEETQYF. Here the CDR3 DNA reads TGTGCCAGCAGTTACTCCTCGGACAGTCAAGAAGAGACCCAGTACTTC.

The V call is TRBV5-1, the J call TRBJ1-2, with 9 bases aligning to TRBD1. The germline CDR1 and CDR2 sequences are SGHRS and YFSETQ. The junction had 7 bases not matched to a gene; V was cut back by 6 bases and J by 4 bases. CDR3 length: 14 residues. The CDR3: CASTPGQGGYGYTF. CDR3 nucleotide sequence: TGCGCCAGCACCCCGGGACAGGGAGGCTATGGCTACACCTTC.

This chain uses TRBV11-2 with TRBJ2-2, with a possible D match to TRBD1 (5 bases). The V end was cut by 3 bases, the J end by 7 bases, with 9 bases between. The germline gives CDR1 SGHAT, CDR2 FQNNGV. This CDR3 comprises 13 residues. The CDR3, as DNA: TGTGCCAGCAGCTTTTCAAGGGGCGGGGAGCTGTTTTTT. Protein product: CASSFSRGGELFF.